One and the same sample provided the 27 T cell receptor beta chains below, sequenced in a study of shared clonotypes between healthy human individuals. Method: immunoSEQ multiplex PCR; TCRdb's copy keeps in-frame clones and lacks some. The table records roughly 700,000 clones, roughly 88% of them present only once. Sequencing input: memory CD8+ T cells from PBMCs. This sample's subset: CD45RO+ cells pooled with CCR7-negative TemRA cells. The receptor set was obtained from a man aged 18-30 years in good health. Some clones in this sample may be carry-over from other donors' samples.

This clone was observed once. CDR3 sequence reads: CASRRLSGTIRRRRYNEQFF. CDR3 bases: TGTGCCAGCAGGAGGCTATCCGGGACTATCCGGAGGCGGAGATACAATGAGCAGTTCTTC. The chain joins TRBV2 to TRBJ2-1; 7 bases agree with TRBD2. CDR1 and CDR2 (germline): SNHLY, FYNNEI. The CDR3 totals 20 residues. V trimming: 6 bases; J trimming: 4 bases; junction bases outside the gene matches: 24.

The V and J genes are TRBV7-9 and TRBJ1-2; D unresolved. CDR3 size: 14 residues. Germline assignment: CDR1 SEHNR and CDR2 FQNEAQ (reference sequence). Trimming shortened V by 1 base and J by 8 bases, and 14 bases separated the two germline ends. This CDR3 is CASSLVTDGDGYTF. The DNA for the CDR3 is TGTGCCAGCAGCTTAGTGACCGACGGCGACGGCTACACCTTC.

This chain links TRBV29-1 with TRBJ2-2; the match to TRBD2 covers 8 bases. The trim removed 6 bases at V and 4 bases at J, leaving 10 bases unmatched. There are 15 residues in the CDR3. Germline CDR1 reads SQVTM; CDR2 reads ANQGSEA. The CDR3 region has the DNA TGCAGCGTGGGAGGGGCGAGCGGGAGCACCGGGGAGCTGTTTTTT. Encoded protein: CSVGGASGSTGELFF.

V and J are TRBV27 and TRBJ2-3; 11 bases are a match to TRBD2. Trimming removed 10 bases from V and 2 bases from J; junction bases left unmatched: 14. The CDR3 length is 17 residues. CDR1 and CDR2 from the germline V gene are MNHEY and SMNVEV (reference sequence). The CDR3 loop reads CATSAHMGLAATDTQYF. Written as DNA, the CDR3 is TGTGCCACCAGCGCGCATATGGGACTAGCGGCCACAGATACGCAGTATTTT.

The chain joins TRBV11-2 to TRBJ2-3; D is ambiguous. This CDR3 region has 16 residues. V was pared by 3 bases and J by 1 base, with 14 bases between. Germline V gene lookup returns CDR1 SGHAT and CDR2 FQNNGV. For the CDR3, the DNA is TGTGCCAGCAGCTTGAGGAGCCAGTGGGGCACAGATACGCAGTATTTT. Its protein product is CASSLRSQWGTDTQYF.

Comment on this clone: The same CDR3 can be traced to other DNA sequences in this sample. The CDR3, as DNA: TGTGCCAGCAGTTACTCGGAAGGGGGCTATGGCTACACCTTC. It yields the protein CASSYSEGGYGYTF. V usage is TRBV6-5 and J usage is TRBJ1-2, with D tentatively TRBD1 (6 bases). Trimming took off 0 bases at V and 4 bases at J, with 9 bases between the two ends. Looked up from germline, CDR1 is MNHEY and CDR2 is SVGAGI. The CDR3 consists of 14 residues.

The rearrangement joins TRBV28 to TRBJ2-7; 15 nucleotides match TRBD2. Germline lookup yields CDR1 MDHEN and CDR2 SYDVKM. Germline trimming cut 5 bases from V and 5 bases from J; bases unmatched to any gene: 7. This CDR3 spans 16 amino acids. The CDR3 region has the DNA TGTGCCAGCAGTCCAGGGACTAGCGGGAGGCTCCACGAGCAGTACTTC. It specifies CASSPGTSGRLHEQYF.

J is TRBJ2-7 and V is TRBV2; D is undetermined. Germline CDR1 is SNHLY and CDR2 is FYNNEI. The CDR3 covers 13 residues. With 6 bases removed from V and 2 bases from J, the gap between germline ends came to 11 bases. CDR3 in amino acids: CASSSDTTYEQYF. Here the CDR3 DNA reads TGTGCCAGCAGCAGCGATACCACCTACGAGCAGTACTTC. Full variable domain (remainder filled in from reference TRBV2 and TRBJ2-7): EPEVTQTPSHQVTQMGQEVILRCVPISNHLYFYWYRQILGQKVEFLVSFYNNEISEKSEIFDDQFSVERPDGSNFTLKIRSTKLEDSAMYFCASSSDTTYEQYFGPGTRLTVT.

This clone was seen only once. The rearrangement joins TRBV7-9 to TRBJ1-2; maybe TRBD1 (6 bases). From germline, CDR1 is SEHNR and CDR2 FQNEAQ (reference sequence). V lost 1 base and J 0 bases, leaving 15 bases between the germline ends. This CDR3 spans 17 amino acids. The CDR3 nucleotides are TGTGCCAGCAGCTTAGAGAACAGGGAGCCTACTAACTATGGCTACACCTTC. Protein product: CASSLENREPTNYGYTF.

This clone came up a few times. V is TRBV15 and J is TRBJ2-7; D perhaps matches TRBD1 (6 bases). The germline CDR1 and CDR2 sequences are LNHNV and YYDKDF (reference sequence). The length of the CDR3 is 15 residues. V dropped 4 bases and J dropped 2 bases, with 15 bases sitting between them. The CDR3: CATSTATGTPYEQYF. The CDR3 DNA reads TGTGCCACCAGCACAGCCACAGGGACCCCCTACGAGCAGTACTTC.

The rearrangement links TRBV19 to TRBJ1-1, with 8 bases that match TRBD1. Germline CDR1 and CDR2: LNHDA and SQIVND (reference sequence). The V and J ends lost 5 bases and 4 bases, in that order; junction bases with no gene match: 9. This CDR3 is 15 amino acids long. Here the CDR3 DNA reads TGTGCCAGTAGTCCTCGGGACAGGCTGATCACTGAAGCTTTCTTT. Protein: CASSPRDRLITEAFF.

J is TRBJ1-2 and V is TRBV7-8; weak D call: TRBD1 (6 bases). Germline CDR1 SGHVS, CDR2 FQNEAQ. Trimming took 0 bases from V and 0 from J, leaving 14 bases between them. There are 17 residues in the CDR3. CDR3 amino acids: CASSLAGTPRANYGYTF. CDR3 in DNA: TGTGCCAGCAGCTTAGCGGGGACACCCCGAGCTAACTATGGCTACACCTTC. The complete variable domain, with remaining parts taken from reference TRBV7-8 and TRBJ1-2, reads GAGVSQSPRYKVAKRGQDVALRCDPISGHVSLFWYQQALGQGPEFLTYFQNEAQLDKSGLPSDRFFAERPEGSVSTLKIQRTQQEDSAVYLCASSLAGTPRANYGYTFGSGTRLTVV.

This clone showed up just once. The V call is TRBV2, the J call TRBJ2-1, with D possibly being TRBD2 (6 bases). In germline, CDR1 is SNHLY, CDR2 FYNNEI. V was cut by 2 bases and J by 5 bases, with 16 bases left in between. This CDR3 contains 16 residues. The CDR3 DNA follows: TGTGCCAGCAGTGAACGAGGAGGGAGTCTCAACAATGAGCAGTTCTTC. Protein product: CASSERGGSLNNEQFF.

The chain is built from TRBV19 and TRBJ2-7; D not certain. V lost 6 bases, J lost 5 bases, and 23 bases lay in between. The germline V gene encodes CDR1 LNHDA and CDR2 SQIVND (reference sequence). This CDR3 is 16 amino acids long. Written as DNA, the CDR3 is TGTGCCAGTAGCGTTGGTGTTGTTCTGGAGCAGGACGAGCAGTACTTC. It yields the protein CASSVGVVLEQDEQYF.

This chain joins TRBV11-2 and TRBJ2-5, with D tentatively TRBD1 (6 bases). The DNA matches TRBJ2-7 better at its end, which makes the J call doubtful. Germline values: CDR1 SGHAT, CDR2 FQNNGV. This CDR3 contains 14 residues. The CDR3 DNA reads TGTGCCAGCAGCTTAGGGGGGCGCTCATACGAGCAGTACTTC. The encoded protein is CASSLGGRSYEQYF.

This clone was counted a few times. The chain uses TRBV13 and TRBJ1-5; a possible D gene is TRBD1 (5 bases). Trimming removed 6 bases from V and 6 bases from J, with 12 bases in between. Germline V gives CDR1 PRHDT, CDR2 FYEKMQ (reference sequence). This CDR3 contains 13 residues. CDR3 sequence (DNA): TGTGCCAGCAGTCCGGGGAGGGGTCAGCCCCAGCATTTT. Its translation: CASSPGRGQPQHF.

The rearrangement joins TRBV6-6 to TRBJ1-1, with 8 bases aligning to TRBD1. This CDR3 is 13 amino acids long. The V and J ends lost 6 bases and 4 bases, in that order; junction bases with no gene match: 4. The germline V gene encodes CDR1 MNHNY and CDR2 SVGAGI (reference sequence). In DNA, the CDR3 is TGTGCCAGCAGCCAGGGGGCTGGCACTGAAGCTTTCTTT. Encoded protein: CASSQGAGTEAFF.

With respect to this clone: Other DNA sequences in the same sample also yield this CDR3. This sequence joins TRBV6-5 and TRBJ2-7; D might be TRBD1 or TRBD2, each matching 5 bases. Germline loops: CDR1 MNHEY, CDR2 SVGAGI. The CDR3 loop spans 15 amino acids. Trimming left V 0 bases short and J 0 bases short, with 9 bases between. The CDR3: CASSYSRGSSYEQYF. DNA for the CDR3: TGTGCCAGCAGTTACTCGAGGGGAAGCTCCTACGAGCAGTACTTC.

This CDR3 reads CASTQRGGYGYTF. The DNA of the CDR3 is TGTGCCAGCACCCAACGGGGGGGCTATGGCTACACCTTC. The V call is TRBV6-5, the J call TRBJ1-2; maybe TRBD1 (5 bases). CDR3 length: 13 residues. V lost 7 bases and J lost 4, with 13 bases in between. Germline lookup yields CDR1 MNHEY and CDR2 SVGAGI.

This chain connects TRBV27 to TRBJ2-3, with 11 nucleotides matching TRBD2. The CDR3 has 16 amino acids. J lost 2 bases, V lost 4 bases, and 5 bases had no gene match. Germline-derived CDR1 and CDR2 are MNHEY and SMNVEV (reference sequence). The CDR3 here is CASSSRLAGITDTQYF. The CDR3 bases are TGTGCCAGCAGTTCCAGACTAGCGGGAATCACAGATACGCAGTATTTT.

This chain connects TRBV27 to TRBJ2-7, with TRBD1 matching 9 bases. J gave up 7 bases and V 2 bases, and 3 bases lay outside the gene matches. Looked up from germline, CDR1 is MNHEY and CDR2 is SMNVEV (reference sequence). CDR3 length equals 13 residues. CDR3 DNA sequence: TGTGCCAGCAGTTTAGCCGGGACAGGGGAGCAGTACTTC. As protein: CASSLAGTGEQYF.

J is TRBJ2-7 and V is TRBV7-2; D tentatively reads TRBD1 or TRBD2 (5 bases each). CDR1 is SGHTA and CDR2 is FQGNSA in the germline V gene. This CDR3 spans 16 amino acids. The ends were cut back, 1 base at V and 4 bases at J, with 17 bases in the middle. The chain's CDR3 is CASSLEYGLDSYEQYF. The CDR3 nucleotides are TGTGCCAGCAGCTTAGAATATGGACTTGACAGTTACGAGCAGTACTTC.

The V gene is TRBV7-9, the J gene TRBJ2-7; no definite D call. The CDR3 contains 16 residues. Germline CDR1 and CDR2: SEHNR and FQNEAQ (reference sequence). The V and J ends lost 7 bases and 4 bases respectively, with 23 bases between them. In DNA, the CDR3 is TGTGCCAGCAAAATAAATCTTCAGTCAGATCGTTACGAGCAGTACTTC. Its translation is CASKINLQSDRYEQYF.

This chain links TRBV4-1 with TRBJ2-4; D may be TRBD2 (6 bases). Looked up from germline, CDR1 is MGHRA and CDR2 is YSYEKL. V was trimmed by 4 bases and J by 0 bases, leaving 13 bases between them. This CDR3 region has 16 residues. CDR3 nucleotide sequence: TGCGCCAGCAGCCTCCGTTGGGGGGAAGCCAAAAACATTCAGTACTTC. It encodes CASSLRWGEAKNIQYF.

With respect to this clone: Other DNA sequences in the sample encode the same CDR3. The chain links TRBV19 to TRBJ2-7; weak D call: TRBD2 (6 bases). This CDR3 is 12 amino acids long. Trimming took off 6 bases at V and 6 bases at J, with 12 bases between the two ends. Germline loops: CDR1 LNHDA, CDR2 SQIVND (reference sequence). Here the CDR3 reads CASSLGGSEQYF. DNA for the CDR3: TGTGCCAGTAGCCTGGGGGGTAGCGAGCAGTACTTC. The entire variable domain, with the rest obtained from reference TRBV19 and TRBJ2-7, is as follows: DGGITQSPKYLFRKEGQNVTLSCEQNLNHDAMYWYRQDPGQGLRLIYYSQIVNDFQKGDIAEGYSVSREKKESFPLTVTSAQKNPTAFYLCASSLGGSEQYFGPGTRLTVT.

V gene TRBV4-1 combines with J gene TRBJ2-1, with D uncertain. The CDR3 is made up of 14 amino acids. In germline, CDR1 is MGHRA, CDR2 YSYEKL. V was clipped by 0 bases and J by 9 bases, with 12 bases between them. The CDR3 region is CASSQEKWGSEQFF. The CDR3 nucleotides are TGCGCCAGCAGCCAAGAGAAGTGGGGTAGTGAGCAGTTCTTC.

The V call is TRBV28, the J call TRBJ2-2; D not resolved. This CDR3 region has 13 residues. V lost 5 bases and J 6 bases, leaving 10 bases between the germline ends. Germline V gene data show CDR1 as MDHEN and CDR2 as SYDVKM. The CDR3 spells CASSDLIAGELFF. The CDR3 DNA is TGTGCCAGCAGTGACCTGATTGCCGGGGAGCTGTTTTTT. Full variable domain (rest looked up from reference TRBV28 and TRBJ2-2): DVKVTQSSRYLVKRTGEKVFLECVQDMDHENMFWYRQDPGLGLRLIYFSYDVKMKEKGDIPEGYSVSREKKERFSLILESASTNQTSMYLCASSDLIAGELFFGEGSRLTVL.